The rows below give T cell receptor gamma chains drawn from one sample of a study of Vδ1+ human thymocytes. TCRdb called clones from the multiplex PCR reads again using CATT. The sample shows approximately 25,000 gamma-chain clones, roughly 20% of them seen only once. The material sequenced was Vdelta1+ gamma-delta thymocytes from the thymus. The receptor source for this set is a boy under two years old who had congenital heart surgery. Both conserved end residues are part of each CDR3. Expanded clones are given a class, and other clones once, few, many or no size at all.

TRGV8,few,13,TRGJ1/TRGJ2,CATWDRLWYKKLF,TGTGCCACCTGGGATAGGCTGTGGTATAAGAAACTCTTT
TRGV9,medium-sized,11,TRGJ1/TRGJ2,CALWHYYKKLF,TGTGCCTTGTGGCATTATTATAAGAAACTCTTT
TRGV2,few,13,TRGJ1/TRGJ2,CATWDGLSNKKLF,TGTGCCACCTGGGACGGGCTTTCTAATAAGAAACTCTTT
TRGV9,few,12,TRGJ1/TRGJ2,CALWPSYYKKLF,TGTGCCTTGTGGCCCTCTTATTATAAGAAACTCTTT
TRGV2,-,15,TRGJ1/TRGJ2,CATWDGRPYGYKKLF,TGTGCCACCTGGGACGGCCGCCCCTACGGTTATAAGAAACTCTTT
TRGV4,-,16,TRGJP2,CATWDVLEKVDWIKTF,TGTGCCACCTGGGATGTTCTAGAAAAGGTTGATTGGATCAAGACGTTT
TRGV8,few,13,TRGJ1/TRGJ2,CATWDLYHYKKLF,TGTGCCACCTGGGATCTTTACCATTATAAGAAACTCTTT
TRGV2,-,13,TRGJ1/TRGJ2,CATWDAPYYKKLF,TGTGCCACCTGGGACGCACCGTATTATAAGAAACTCTTT
TRGV2,few,15,TRGJP2,CATWDTPWGDWIKTF,TGTGCCACCTGGGACACCCCTTGGGGTGATTGGATCAAGACGTTT
TRGV5,-,14,TRGJ1/TRGJ2,CATWVSPFGYKKLF,TGTGCCACCTGGGTGTCTCCATTTGGGTATAAGAAACTCTTT
TRGV9,-,14,TRGJP1,CALWEVPRSRFKIF,TGTGCCTTGTGGGAGGTGCCTCGGTCGAGGTTCAAGATATTT
TRGV2,-,15,TRGJP2,CATWDGPSSDWIKTF,TGTGCCACCTGGGACGGGCCCTCTAGTGATTGGATCAAGACGTTT
TRGV5,few,14,TRGJ1/TRGJ2,CATWDPTNYYKKLF,TGTGCCACCTGGGACCCCACAAATTATTATAAGAAACTCTTT
TRGV9,-,13,TRGJP1,CALWMTTGWFKIF,TGTGCCTTGTGGATGACCACTGGTTGGTTCAAGATATTT
TRGV5,few,13,TRGJ1/TRGJ2,CATWDRPCVEKLF,TGTGCCACCTGGGACAGGCCGTGTGTCGAGAAACTCTTT
TRGV3,few,18,TRGJP1,CATWDRLGGGTTGWFKIF,TGTGCCACCTGGGACAGGCTTGGAGGGGGTACCACTGGTTGGTTCAAGATATTT
TRGV9,few,15,TRGJ1/TRGJ2,CALWEVHWGYYKKLF,TGTGCCTTGTGGGAGGTGCACTGGGGATATTATAAGAAACTCTTT
TRGV5,few,14,TRGJ1/TRGJ2,CATWDTANYYKKLF,TGTGCCACCTGGGACACGGCGAATTATTATAAGAAACTCTTT
TRGV4,-,16,TRGJP2,CATWDGPGGSDWIKTF,TGTGCCACCTGGGATGGGCCGGGAGGTAGTGATTGGATCAAGACGTTT
TRGV9,-,12,TRGJ1/TRGJ2,CARWSNYYKKLF,TGTGCCCGGTGGTCGAATTATTATAAGAAACTCTTT
TRGV5,few,17,TRGJ1/TRGJ2,CATWDGPYPIVGPKKLF,TGTGCCACCTGGGACGGGCCGTACCCCATTGTCGGACCTAAGAAACTCTTT
TRGV5,medium-sized,11,TRGJ1/TRGJ2,CATWDRRRKLF,TGTGCCACCTGGGACAGGCGGAGGAAACTCTTT
TRGV5,few,14,TRGJ1/TRGJ2,CATWTHHHYYKKLF,TGTGCCACCTGGACTCACCATCATTATTATAAGAAACTCTTT
TRGV2,-,18,TRGJP2,CATWDGLGVYSSDWIKTF,TGTGCCACCTGGGACGGGCTCGGAGTTTATAGTAGTGATTGGATCAAGACGTTT
TRGV4,-,11,TRGJ1/TRGJ2,CATWAFRKKLF,TGTGCCACCTGGGCGTTCCGTAAGAAACTCTTT
TRGV2,-,14,TRGJ1/TRGJ2,CATWDGRSNYKKLF,TGTGCCACCTGGGACGGCCGATCGAATTATAAGAAACTCTTT
TRGV9,few,13,TRGJ1/TRGJ2,CALWEVRTHKKLF,TGTGCCTTGTGGGAGGTGCGGACACATAAGAAACTCTTT
TRGV4,once,14,TRGJP2,CATWVDSSDWIKTF,TGTGCCACCTGGGTCGATAGTAGTGATTGGATCAAGACGTTT
TRGV9,few,13,TRGJP1,CALWDTTGWFKIF,TGTGCCTTGTGGGATACCACTGGTTGGTTCAAGATATTT
TRGV4,-,15,TRGJP1,CATWDRYTTGWFKIF,TGTGCCACCTGGGATAGATATACCACTGGTTGGTTCAAGATATTT
TRGV2,few,12,TRGJ1/TRGJ2,CATWDGLDKKLF,TGTGCCACCTGGGATGGGCTGGATAAGAAACTCTTT
TRGV5,-,13,TRGJP2,CATWDVKGRIKTF,TGTGCCACCTGGGACGTAAAGGGGAGGATCAAGACGTTT
TRGV8,few,13,TRGJ1/TRGJ2,CATWERKYYKKLF,TGTGCCACCTGGGAAAGGAAGTATTATAAGAAACTCTTT
TRGV9,-,12,TRGJ1/TRGJ2,CALWEVWEQKLF,TGTGCCTTGTGGGAGGTCTGGGAGCAGAAACTCTTT
TRGV4,-,13,TRGJ1/TRGJ2,CATWDGPRYKKLF,TGTGCCACCTGGGATGGGCCACGATATAAGAAACTCTTT
TRGV9,-,13,TRGJ1/TRGJ2,CALWEGVYYKKLF,TGTGCCTTGTGGGAGGGAGTTTATTATAAGAAACTCTTT
TRGV2,-,14,TRGJ1/TRGJ2,CATWDRKTTDKKLF,TGTGCCACCTGGGACAGGAAAACAACTGATAAGAAACTCTTT
TRGV8,-,13,TRGJ1/TRGJ2,CATWVLPYYKKLF,TGTGCCACCTGGGTACTCCCTTATTATAAGAAACTCTTT
TRGV2,few,13,TRGJ1/TRGJ2,CATWYKYYYKKLF,TGTGCCACCTGGTACAAATATTATTATAAGAAACTCTTT
TRGV4,few,12,TRGJ1/TRGJ2,CATWGPYYKKLF,TGTGCCACCTGGGGACCTTATTATAAGAAACTCTTT
TRGV2,few,11,TRGJ1/TRGJ2,CATWDGPRKLF,TGTGCCACCTGGGACGGGCCCAGGAAACTCTTT
TRGV2,-,14,TRGJ1/TRGJ2,CATWDGPNRYKKLF,TGTGCCACCTGGGACGGGCCGAATCGTTATAAGAAACTCTTT
TRGV9,few,18,TRGJ1/TRGJ2,CALWGGGSIPGFYYKKLF,TGTGCCTTGTGGGGGGGCGGTTCAATCCCGGGCTTTTATTATAAGAAACTCTTT
TRGV4,-,11,TRGJ1/TRGJ2,CATWDGLRKLF,TGTGCCACCTGGGATGGGCTTAGGAAACTCTTT
TRGV9,-,16,TRGJP,CALWGLQELGKKIKVF,TGTGCCTTGTGGGGCCTACAAGAGTTGGGCAAAAAAATCAAGGTATTT
TRGV9,few,14,TRGJ1/TRGJ2,CALWEPGNYYKKLF,TGTGCCTTGTGGGAACCTGGGAATTATTATAAGAAACTCTTT